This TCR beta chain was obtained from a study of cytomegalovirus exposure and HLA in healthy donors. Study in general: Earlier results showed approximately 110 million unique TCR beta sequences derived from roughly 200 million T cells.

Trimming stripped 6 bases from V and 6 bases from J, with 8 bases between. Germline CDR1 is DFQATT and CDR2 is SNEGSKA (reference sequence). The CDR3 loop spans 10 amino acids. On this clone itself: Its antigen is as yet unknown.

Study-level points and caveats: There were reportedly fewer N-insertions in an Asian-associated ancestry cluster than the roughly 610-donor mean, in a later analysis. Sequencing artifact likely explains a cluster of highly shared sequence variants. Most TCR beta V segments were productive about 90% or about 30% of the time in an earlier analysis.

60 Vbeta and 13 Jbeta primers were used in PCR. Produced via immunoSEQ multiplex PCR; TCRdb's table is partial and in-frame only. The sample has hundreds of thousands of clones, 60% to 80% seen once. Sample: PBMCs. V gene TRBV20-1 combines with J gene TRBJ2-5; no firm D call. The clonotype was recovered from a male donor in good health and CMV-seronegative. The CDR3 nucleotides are TGCAGTGCCGCTTGGCAGACCCAGTACTTC. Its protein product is CSAAWQTQYF.